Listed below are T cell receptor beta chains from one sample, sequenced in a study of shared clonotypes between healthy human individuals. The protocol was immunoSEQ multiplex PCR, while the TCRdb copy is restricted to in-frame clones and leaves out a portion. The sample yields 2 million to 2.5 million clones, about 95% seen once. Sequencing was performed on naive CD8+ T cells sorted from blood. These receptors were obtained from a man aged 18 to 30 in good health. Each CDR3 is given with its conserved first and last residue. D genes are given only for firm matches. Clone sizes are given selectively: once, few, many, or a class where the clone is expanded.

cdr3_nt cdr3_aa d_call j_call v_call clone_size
TGTGCCAGCAGTTTATCGGGGACTAACGTTGAGCAGTTCTTC CASSLSGTNVEQFF TRBD2 TRBJ2-1 TRBV27 NA
TGCGCCAGCAGCCAAGAAGGAGGAGGGACTAGCGACTACGAGCAGTACTTC CASSQEGGGTSDYEQYF TRBD2 TRBJ2-7 TRBV4-1 NA
TGCGCCAGCAGTCTAGCGGGGGGGCGGGAGCAGTTCTTC CASSLAGGREQFF TRBD2 TRBJ2-1 TRBV10-2 NA
TGTGCCAGCAGCTCTAGCGGTAGCACAGATACGCAGTATTTT CASSSSGSTDTQYF TRBD2 TRBJ2-3 TRBV7-6 once
TGTGCCCGGGCGGGGTGTTATTACGAGCAGTACTTC CARAGCYYEQYF NA TRBJ2-7 TRBV9 NA
TGCAGCGCCCTGGGGGGGGTGAACACTGAAGCTTTCTTT CSALGGVNTEAFF NA TRBJ1-1 TRBV29-1 NA
TGTGCCTGGAGTGTACTCGGGACAGGGGACTCACCCCTCCACTTT CAWSVLGTGDSPLHF TRBD1 TRBJ1-6 TRBV30 NA
TGTGCCAGCACCAACAGGACGGTTAGCACAGATACGCAGTATTTT CASTNRTVSTDTQYF NA TRBJ2-3 TRBV6-1 NA
TGTGCCAGCAGCTTGGAAGTGGGGGGGCTGGAGACCCAGTACTTC CASSLEVGGLETQYF NA TRBJ2-5 TRBV5-4 NA
TGCAGCGTAACCAACAACACAACAGGGAACGAGCAGTACTTC CSVTNNTTGNEQYF NA TRBJ2-7 TRBV29-1 NA
TGTGCCAGCAGCTCTCTTTGGGGGGCGACAGATACGCAGTATTTT CASSSLWGATDTQYF NA TRBJ2-3 TRBV7-6 NA
TGCGCCAGCAGTGCATGGGTGAACACTGAAGCTTTCTTT CASSAWVNTEAFF NA TRBJ1-1 TRBV10-1 NA
TGCAGCGTACTGAGCTCCCCCTACGAGCAGTACTTC CSVLSSPYEQYF NA TRBJ2-7 TRBV29-1 NA
TGCGCCAGCAGCCTAGACATGAGCTCCTACGAGCAGTACTTC CASSLDMSSYEQYF NA TRBJ2-7 TRBV5-1 NA
TGTGCCAGCAGTCCCGGACAGGGAGTGCCCATTCAGTACTTC CASSPGQGVPIQYF TRBD1 TRBJ2-4 TRBV5-8 NA
TGTGCCAGCAGCGGACAGGGGACGTTCTACGAGCAGTACTTC CASSGQGTFYEQYF TRBD1 TRBJ2-7 TRBV6-6 NA
TGTGCCTGGAGTGTTAGTGGGGATGAGCAGTACTTC CAWSVSGDEQYF NA TRBJ2-7 TRBV30 NA
TGTGCCAGCAGCTCTCCCGGGTCGAAGATGGGCTACACCTTC CASSSPGSKMGYTF NA TRBJ1-2 TRBV7-9 once
TGTGCCAGCAGCTTATGGGGGGTGGGAAACAATGAGCAGTTCTTC CASSLWGVGNNEQFF NA TRBJ2-1 TRBV13 NA
TGTGCCACCAGCGGACTGTCAGGTGAGCAGTTCTTC CATSGLSGEQFF NA TRBJ2-1 TRBV15 NA
TGTGCCAGCAGTTTTCTCTCTAGGGCTGACGCTGAAGCTTTCTTT CASSFLSRADAEAFF NA TRBJ1-1 TRBV28 NA
TGTGCTAGTGGTATCGGGGTCACCGGGGAGCCGTTTTTT CASGIGVTGEPFF NA TRBJ2-2 TRBV12-5 NA
TGCGCCAGCAGCCAAGATTCCGGGACAGGGTCGTCCCAGTACTTC CASSQDSGTGSSQYF TRBD1 TRBJ2-5 TRBV4-3 NA
TGTGCCAGCAGCCCAACCTCCTACAATGAGCAGTTCTTC CASSPTSYNEQFF NA TRBJ2-1 TRBV6-5 NA
TGTGCCAGCAGTCTAAAGGACTCTGGCTATGGCTACACCTTC CASSLKDSGYGYTF NA TRBJ1-2 TRBV6-1 NA
TGTGCCACCAGCAGAGAGGCTGTGGGGGAATCCACAGATACGCAGTATTTT CATSREAVGESTDTQYF NA TRBJ2-3 TRBV15 NA
TGTGCCAGTAGCCGGGACAGAGGCGGGGAGCTGTTTTTT CASSRDRGGELFF TRBD1 TRBJ2-2 TRBV19 NA
TGCGCCAGCAGCCAAGCCGGAACCTCTGGAAACACCATATATTTT CASSQAGTSGNTIYF NA TRBJ1-3 TRBV4-1 NA
TGTGCCAGCAGCGCCTCCGGGACAGGGGCTAATGAGCAGTTCTTC CASSASGTGANEQFF TRBD1 TRBJ2-1 TRBV9 NA
TGTGCCAGCAGTGAATATTGGGAGTTATCTTACAATGAGCAGTTCTTC CASSEYWELSYNEQFF NA TRBJ2-1 TRBV6-1 once
TGCGCCAGCAGCCAAGAGGGACAGGGTGCGAAAAAGACCCAGTACTTC CASSQEGQGAKKTQYF TRBD1 TRBJ2-5 TRBV4-1 NA
TGTGCCAGCAGCCCGAGGGGGCCCAACAATGAGCAGTTCTTC CASSPRGPNNEQFF TRBD1 TRBJ2-1 TRBV27 once
TGCGCCAGCAGCCTAACACCAGAGATTCTTAACTATGGCTACACCTTC CASSLTPEILNYGYTF NA TRBJ1-2 TRBV4-3 once
TGCGCCAGCAGCCTCCGGGACCGCGGCACAGATACGCAGTATTTT CASSLRDRGTDTQYF NA TRBJ2-3 TRBV4-1 NA
TGTGCCTGGAGTGTACGCCCCAATGAGCAGTTCTTC CAWSVRPNEQFF NA TRBJ2-1 TRBV30 NA